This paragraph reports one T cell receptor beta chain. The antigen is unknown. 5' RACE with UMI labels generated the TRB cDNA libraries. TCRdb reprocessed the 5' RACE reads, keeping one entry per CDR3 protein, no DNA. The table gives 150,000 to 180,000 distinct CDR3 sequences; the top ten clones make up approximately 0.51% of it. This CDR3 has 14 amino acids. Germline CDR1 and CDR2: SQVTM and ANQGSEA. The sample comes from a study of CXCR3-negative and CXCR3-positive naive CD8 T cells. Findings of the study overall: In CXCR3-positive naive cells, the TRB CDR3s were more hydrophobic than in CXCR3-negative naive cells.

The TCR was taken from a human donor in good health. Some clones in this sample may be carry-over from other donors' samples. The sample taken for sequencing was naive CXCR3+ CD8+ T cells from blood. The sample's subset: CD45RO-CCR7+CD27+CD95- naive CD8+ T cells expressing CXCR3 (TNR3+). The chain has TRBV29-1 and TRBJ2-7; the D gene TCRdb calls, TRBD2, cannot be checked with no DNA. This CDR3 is CSVDGAGGSYEQYF.